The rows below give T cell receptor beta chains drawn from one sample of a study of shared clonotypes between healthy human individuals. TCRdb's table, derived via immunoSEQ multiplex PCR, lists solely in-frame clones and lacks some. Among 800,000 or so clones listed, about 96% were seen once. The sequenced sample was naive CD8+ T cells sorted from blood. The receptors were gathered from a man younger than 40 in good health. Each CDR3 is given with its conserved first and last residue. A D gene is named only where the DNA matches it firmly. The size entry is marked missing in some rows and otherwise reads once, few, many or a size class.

cdr3_aa: CASSLEEYNKRPGANVLTF
cdr3_nt: TGTGCCAGCAGCTTAGAAGAGTACAATAAACGCCCTGGGGCCAACGTCCTGACTTTC
clone_size: -
j_call: TRBJ2-6
v_call: TRBV7-2
d_call: -

cdr3_aa: CASSLVMGARGEQYF
cdr3_nt: TGTGCCAGCAGCTTAGTTATGGGCGCAAGGGGCGAGCAGTACTTC
clone_size: -
j_call: TRBJ2-7
v_call: TRBV7-9
d_call: -

cdr3_aa: CASSDSNSYEQYF
cdr3_nt: TGTGCCAGCAGTGACAGCAACTCCTACGAGCAGTACTTC
clone_size: -
j_call: TRBJ2-7
v_call: TRBV2
d_call: -

cdr3_aa: CASSRRTSSNEQFF
cdr3_nt: TGTGCCAGCAGTAGACGGACTAGCTCGAATGAGCAGTTCTTC
clone_size: -
j_call: TRBJ2-1
v_call: TRBV27
d_call: TRBD2

cdr3_aa: CASSQGEGLINEQFF
cdr3_nt: TGTGCCAGCAGCCAGGGGGAGGGGCTAATCAATGAGCAGTTCTTC
clone_size: -
j_call: TRBJ2-1
v_call: TRBV2
d_call: -

cdr3_aa: CASSLGDTGYNEQFF
cdr3_nt: TGTGCCAGCAGCTTAGGGGACACGGGCTACAATGAGCAGTTCTTC
clone_size: -
j_call: TRBJ2-1
v_call: TRBV11-2
d_call: -

cdr3_aa: CASKISKREGITYEQYF
cdr3_nt: TGTGCCAGCAAAATCAGTAAGCGGGAGGGGATTACCTACGAGCAGTACTTC
clone_size: -
j_call: TRBJ2-7
v_call: TRBV2
d_call: TRBD2

cdr3_aa: CASSVRLDEQFF
cdr3_nt: TGTGCCAGCAGTGTTAGGCTTGATGAGCAGTTCTTC
clone_size: -
j_call: TRBJ2-1
v_call: TRBV25-1
d_call: -

cdr3_aa: CASSALAGEDNEQFF
cdr3_nt: TGTGCCAGCAGCGCCCTAGCGGGAGAGGACAATGAGCAGTTCTTC
clone_size: -
j_call: TRBJ2-1
v_call: TRBV5-4
d_call: TRBD2

cdr3_aa: CASSFSNTAEQYF
cdr3_nt: TGTGCCAGCAGCTTCTCGAATACCGCCGAGCAGTACTTC
clone_size: -
j_call: TRBJ2-7
v_call: TRBV5-6
d_call: -

cdr3_aa: CASSFTDSNQPQHF
cdr3_nt: TGTGCCAGCAGTTTCACGGATAGCAATCAGCCCCAGCATTTT
clone_size: -
j_call: TRBJ1-5
v_call: TRBV28
d_call: -

cdr3_aa: CASSLDTLAGVPDTQYF
cdr3_nt: TGTGCCAGCAGCTTAGATACCCTAGCGGGAGTCCCAGATACGCAGTATTTT
clone_size: -
j_call: TRBJ2-3
v_call: TRBV11-2
d_call: TRBD2

cdr3_aa: CASSGWTSGGYNEQFF
cdr3_nt: TGTGCCAGCAGCGGATGGACTAGCGGGGGTTACAATGAGCAGTTCTTC
clone_size: once
j_call: TRBJ2-1
v_call: TRBV5-4
d_call: TRBD2

cdr3_aa: CASSISGGHYEQYF
cdr3_nt: TGTGCCAGTAGTATATCCGGGGGACACTACGAGCAGTACTTC
clone_size: -
j_call: TRBJ2-7
v_call: TRBV19
d_call: -

cdr3_aa: CASSLAGGYEQYF
cdr3_nt: TGTGCCAGCAGCTTAGCGGGGGGATACGAGCAGTACTTC
clone_size: -
j_call: TRBJ2-7
v_call: TRBV7-6
d_call: -

cdr3_aa: CASSFTQNEQFF
cdr3_nt: TGTGCCAGCAGCTTCACTCAGAATGAGCAGTTCTTC
clone_size: -
j_call: TRBJ2-1
v_call: TRBV11-2
d_call: -

cdr3_aa: CASSQDSGLGQPQHF
cdr3_nt: TGCGCCAGCAGCCAAGATTCTGGGTTGGGCCAGCCCCAGCATTTT
clone_size: -
j_call: TRBJ1-5
v_call: TRBV4-1
d_call: -

cdr3_aa: CSVEGGRGFNYGYTF
cdr3_nt: TGCAGCGTTGAGGGAGGGAGGGGGTTTAACTATGGCTACACCTTC
clone_size: -
j_call: TRBJ1-2
v_call: TRBV29-1
d_call: -

cdr3_aa: CSVEDTRKNNEQFF
cdr3_nt: TGCAGCGTGGAGGACACTAGAAAGAACAATGAGCAGTTCTTC
clone_size: -
j_call: TRBJ2-1
v_call: TRBV29-1
d_call: -

cdr3_aa: CSTRDRGSYEQYF
cdr3_nt: TGCAGCACCCGGGACAGGGGCTCCTACGAGCAGTACTTC
clone_size: -
j_call: TRBJ2-7
v_call: TRBV29-1
d_call: TRBD1

cdr3_aa: CASSKRDEGWDSGANVLTF
cdr3_nt: TGTGCCAGCAGCAAGAGAGATGAGGGCTGGGACTCTGGGGCCAACGTCCTGACTTTC
clone_size: -
j_call: TRBJ2-6
v_call: TRBV21-1
d_call: -

cdr3_aa: CASSSTSGQLLYEQYF
cdr3_nt: TGTGCCAGCAGCTCAACCTCGGGACAGCTCCTCTACGAGCAGTACTTC
clone_size: -
j_call: TRBJ2-7
v_call: TRBV7-9
d_call: TRBD1

cdr3_aa: CASSPPASGSFNEQFF
cdr3_nt: TGTGCCAGCAGCCCCCCTGCTAGCGGGAGTTTCAATGAGCAGTTCTTC
clone_size: -
j_call: TRBJ2-1
v_call: TRBV7-9
d_call: TRBD2

cdr3_aa: CASSVAGGADAFF
cdr3_nt: TGTGCCAGCAGCGTAGCTGGGGGGGCCGACGCTTTCTTT
clone_size: -
j_call: TRBJ1-1
v_call: TRBV9
d_call: -

cdr3_aa: CASSLGRGGSYEQYF
cdr3_nt: TGTGCCAGCAGCTTAGGCAGGGGGGGCTCCTACGAGCAGTACTTC
clone_size: -
j_call: TRBJ2-7
v_call: TRBV7-7
d_call: -

cdr3_aa: CASNTSVTGGCTGELFF
cdr3_nt: TGCGCCAGCAACACGTCCGTTACAGGGGGTTGCACCGGGGAGCTGTTTTTT
clone_size: -
j_call: TRBJ2-2
v_call: TRBV10-1
d_call: TRBD1

cdr3_aa: CASSLAGLASGELFF
cdr3_nt: TGTGCCAGCAGCTTAGCGGGACTAGCGTCCGGGGAGCTGTTTTTT
clone_size: -
j_call: TRBJ2-2
v_call: TRBV7-6
d_call: TRBD2

cdr3_aa: CASSFSGSYNEQFF
cdr3_nt: TGTGCCAGCAGTTTTAGCGGGAGCTACAATGAGCAGTTCTTC
clone_size: -
j_call: TRBJ2-1
v_call: TRBV27
d_call: TRBD2

cdr3_aa: CAWSVAVLTDTQYF
cdr3_nt: TGTGCCTGGAGTGTAGCCGTTCTCACAGATACGCAGTATTTT
clone_size: -
j_call: TRBJ2-3
v_call: TRBV30
d_call: -

cdr3_aa: CASSQDTGFYEQYF
cdr3_nt: TGCGCCAGCAGCCAAGATACAGGTTTTTACGAGCAGTACTTC
clone_size: -
j_call: TRBJ2-7
v_call: TRBV4-1
d_call: -

cdr3_aa: CASKDREWGYTF
cdr3_nt: TGTGCCAGCAAAGACAGGGAGTGGGGCTACACCTTC
clone_size: -
j_call: TRBJ1-2
v_call: TRBV9
d_call: TRBD1

cdr3_aa: CASSPGGMNTEAFF
cdr3_nt: TGTGCCAGCAGCCCAGGGGGCATGAACACTGAAGCTTTCTTT
clone_size: -
j_call: TRBJ1-1
v_call: TRBV27
d_call: TRBD1

cdr3_aa: CASSGTGGRAGITDTQYF
cdr3_nt: TGTGCCAGCAGCGGGACAGGGGGCAGAGCGGGAATCACAGATACGCAGTATTTT
clone_size: -
j_call: TRBJ2-3
v_call: TRBV5-5
d_call: TRBD1

cdr3_aa: CASSSSGRNTGELFF
cdr3_nt: TGTGCCAGCAGCTCTAGCGGGAGAAACACCGGGGAGCTGTTTTTT
clone_size: -
j_call: TRBJ2-2
v_call: TRBV7-9
d_call: TRBD2

cdr3_aa: CASSEALITGLVFLETQYF
cdr3_nt: TGTGCCAGCAGTGAAGCGCTTATCACGGGACTAGTATTTCTGGAGACCCAGTACTTC
clone_size: -
j_call: TRBJ2-5
v_call: TRBV6-1
d_call: TRBD2

cdr3_aa: CASSQGAANTDTQYF
cdr3_nt: TGTGCCAGCAGTCAGGGGGCGGCTAACACAGATACGCAGTATTTT
clone_size: -
j_call: TRBJ2-3
v_call: TRBV5-6
d_call: TRBD1

cdr3_aa: CASSLFLGGQPEQYF
cdr3_nt: TGTGCCAGCAGCTTATTTTTAGGGGGCCAACCGGAGCAGTACTTC
clone_size: -
j_call: TRBJ2-7
v_call: TRBV7-9
d_call: TRBD1

cdr3_aa: CASSFSGVRETQYF
cdr3_nt: TGTGCCAGCAGCTTTTCAGGGGTACGAGAGACCCAGTACTTC
clone_size: -
j_call: TRBJ2-5
v_call: TRBV7-6
d_call: -

cdr3_aa: CASSHQTGGNIQYF
cdr3_nt: TGCGCCAGCAGCCACCAGACAGGGGGAAACATTCAGTACTTC
clone_size: -
j_call: TRBJ2-4
v_call: TRBV4-3
d_call: TRBD1

cdr3_aa: CASRPPGGIYNEQFF
cdr3_nt: TGCGCCAGCAGGCCCCCGGGGGGGATCTACAATGAGCAGTTCTTC
clone_size: -
j_call: TRBJ2-1
v_call: TRBV5-1
d_call: TRBD2

cdr3_aa: CASSRPLSVGSEQYF
cdr3_nt: TGTGCCAGCAGTCGTCCCCTCTCCGTTGGGTCCGAGCAGTACTTC
clone_size: -
j_call: TRBJ2-7
v_call: TRBV27
d_call: -

cdr3_aa: CASSLGQGTPNEQFF
cdr3_nt: TGTGCCAGCAGCCTCGGACAGGGGACACCGAATGAGCAGTTCTTC
clone_size: -
j_call: TRBJ2-1
v_call: TRBV11-3
d_call: TRBD1

cdr3_aa: CSVVPTRSETYEQYF
cdr3_nt: TGCAGCGTTGTTCCTACCCGCAGTGAGACCTACGAGCAGTACTTC
clone_size: -
j_call: TRBJ2-7
v_call: TRBV29-1
d_call: -

cdr3_aa: CASSLTLQNNGYTF
cdr3_nt: TGTGCCAGCAGCCTTACTCTACAGAACAATGGCTACACCTTC
clone_size: -
j_call: TRBJ1-2
v_call: TRBV7-8
d_call: -